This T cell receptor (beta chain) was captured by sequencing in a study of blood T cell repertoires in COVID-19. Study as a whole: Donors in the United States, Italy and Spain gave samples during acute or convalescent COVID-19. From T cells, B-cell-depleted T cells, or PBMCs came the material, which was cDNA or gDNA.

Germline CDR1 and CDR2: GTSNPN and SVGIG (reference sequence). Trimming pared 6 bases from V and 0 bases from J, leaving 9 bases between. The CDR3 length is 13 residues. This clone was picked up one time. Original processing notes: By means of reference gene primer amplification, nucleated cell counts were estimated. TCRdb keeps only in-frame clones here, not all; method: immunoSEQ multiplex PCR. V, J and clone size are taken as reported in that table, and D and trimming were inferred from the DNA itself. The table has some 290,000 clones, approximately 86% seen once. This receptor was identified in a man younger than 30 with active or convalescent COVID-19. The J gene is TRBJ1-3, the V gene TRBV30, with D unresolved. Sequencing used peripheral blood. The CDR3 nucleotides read TGTGCCTGCTCGGTGTCCTCTGGAAACACCATATATTTT. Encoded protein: CACSVSSGNTIYF.